A selection of T cell receptor beta chains follows, all from one sample in a study of blood T cell repertoires in COVID-19. Using immunoSEQ multiplex PCR, the repertoire was profiled, and TCRdb retains in-frame clones only, with some absent. This table has some 670,000 clones, around 90% appearing once. Sequencing was carried out using peripheral blood. These receptors were taken from a woman younger than 30 with acute or convalescent COVID-19. Each CDR3 is given with its conserved first and last residue. The D gene is left open where the match is weak. Size values are once, few and many counts, or a class for expanded clones, and some rows have none.

V gene	CDR3 length	J gene	D gene	clone size	CDR3 DNA	CDR3 protein
TRBV11-2	14	TRBJ2-7	NA	NA	TGTGCCAGCAGCTTGGGGCGGGGGCCGGGGGAGCAGTACTTC	CASSLGRGPGEQYF
TRBV7-8	13	TRBJ1-2	TRBD1	NA	TGTGCCAGCAGAAGGACAGGGGGCTATGGCTACACCTTC	CASRRTGGYGYTF
TRBV19	12	TRBJ1-2	TRBD1	NA	TGTGCCAGTTGGGACAGCCTATATGGCTACACCTTC	CASWDSLYGYTF
TRBV6-5	12	TRBJ1-2	NA	NA	TGTGCCAGCAGTCCTAGAAATTATGGCTACACCTTC	CASSPRNYGYTF
TRBV7-2	14	TRBJ1-2	NA	NA	TGTGCCAGCAGCTTAGACGCCAGGGGCTTTGGCTACACCTTC	CASSLDARGFGYTF
TRBV27	13	TRBJ1-2	NA	NA	TGTGCCAGCAGTTTCGGACTTAACTATGGCTACACCTTC	CASSFGLNYGYTF
TRBV6-5	15	TRBJ1-3	TRBD1	NA	TGTGCCAGCGCATCGCTCCAGGGGGGTGGAAACACCATATATTTT	CASASLQGGGNTIYF
TRBV19	16	TRBJ1-5	TRBD1	NA	TGTGCCAGTAGTATAGGGGGACAGGGGTCTTTTCAGCCCCAGCATTTT	CASSIGGQGSFQPQHF
TRBV5-6	14	TRBJ2-2	TRBD2	NA	TGTGCCAGCAGCTTGGGTAGCGGGCGCGGGGAGCTGTTTTTT	CASSLGSGRGELFF
TRBV24-1	14	TRBJ1-2	NA	NA	TGTGCCACCAGTGAGGGCAGGGATAACTATGGCTACACCTTC	CATSEGRDNYGYTF
TRBV6-1	16	TRBJ2-2	NA	NA	TGTGCCAGCAGTGACGTACGGGGAACGAACACCGGGGAGCTGTTTTTT	CASSDVRGTNTGELFF
TRBV6-2/TRBV6-3	16	TRBJ1-2	NA	NA	TGTGCCAGCAGCCCTCGCTTGTACAGCACCAGCTATGGCTACACCTTC	CASSPRLYSTSYGYTF
TRBV4-1	16	TRBJ1-6	NA	NA	TGCGCCAGCAGCGACATGCCGAGCTCCTATAATTCACCCCTCCACTTT	CASSDMPSSYNSPLHF
TRBV15	15	TRBJ2-1	TRBD1	NA	TGTGCCACCAGCAGCGAAACAGGGGGTCACAATGAGCAGTTCTTC	CATSSETGGHNEQFF
TRBV5-1	15	TRBJ2-2	TRBD2	NA	TGCGCCAGCAGGGCATCAGGGACTAGCCCGGGGGAGCTGTTTTTT	CASRASGTSPGELFF
TRBV3-1/TRBV3-2	15	TRBJ1-2	TRBD1	NA	TGTGCCAGCAGCCTACACGACAGGGAAGTACAAGGCTACACCTTC	CASSLHDREVQGYTF
TRBV5-5	15	TRBJ2-7	NA	NA	TGTGCCAGCAGCTTGGCCAGGGGCCCGGGCTACGAGCAGTACTTC	CASSLARGPGYEQYF
TRBV9	16	TRBJ1-1	TRBD1	NA	TGTGCCAGCAGCCCAGGGGGGACAGGGGCTTTCGCTGAAGCTTTCTTT	CASSPGGTGAFAEAFF
TRBV3-1/TRBV3-2	13	TRBJ2-1	TRBD2	once	TGTGCCAGCAGCGGAGGCAGGGAGGGTGAGCAGTTCTTC	CASSGGREGEQFF
TRBV7-9	14	TRBJ2-3	TRBD1	NA	TGTGCCAGCAGCGTGGGACAGGGGACAGATACGCAGTATTTT	CASSVGQGTDTQYF
TRBV4-3	16	TRBJ2-7	NA	NA	TGCGCCAGCAGCCAAGAGCCCACCCCGAGCTCCTACGAGCAGTACTTC	CASSQEPTPSSYEQYF
TRBV7-3	15	TRBJ1-1	NA	NA	TGTGCCAGCAGCTTAAATGCGGGATTAGACACTGAAGCTTTCTTT	CASSLNAGLDTEAFF
TRBV5-4	13	TRBJ1-4	NA	NA	TGTGCCAGCAGCTTGGACAGGGCGGAAAAACTGTTTTTT	CASSLDRAEKLFF
TRBV2	14	TRBJ2-1	NA	NA	TGTGCCAGCGAAGTTAGGGAGACCTACAATGAGCAGTTCTTC	CASEVRETYNEQFF
TRBV6-5	14	TRBJ1-5	TRBD1	once	TGTGCCAGCAGTTGGGGACAGGGGAATCAGCCCCAGCATTTT	CASSWGQGNQPQHF
TRBV4-3	16	TRBJ2-2	NA	once	TGCGCCAGCAGCCAAGATCGGGGGACGAACACCGGGGAGCTGTTTTTT	CASSQDRGTNTGELFF
TRBV30	12	TRBJ1-1	NA	NA	TGTGCCTGGATAGGGACACAGACTGAAGCTTTCTTT	CAWIGTQTEAFF
TRBV4-3	15	TRBJ1-1	TRBD1	NA	TGCGCCAGCAGCCAAGTTTTCCCCGGACAGGGTGAAGCTTTCTTT	CASSQVFPGQGEAFF
TRBV27	15	TRBJ2-3	TRBD2	NA	TGTGCCAGCAGACCCGCGGGACTAGGGGTGGATACGCAGTATTTT	CASRPAGLGVDTQYF
TRBV2	14	TRBJ1-1	NA	NA	TGTGCCAGCAGGGACTTCGGACGGGACTCTGAAGCTTTCTTT	CASRDFGRDSEAFF
TRBV7-9	16	TRBJ1-1	TRBD1	NA	TGTGCCAGCAGCTTAGCGGGGACAGTCGGGAACACTGAAGCTTTCTTT	CASSLAGTVGNTEAFF
TRBV5-1	15	TRBJ2-7	TRBD2	NA	TGCGCCAGCAGACTACCTAGCGGGGGTCACTACGAGCAGTACTTC	CASRLPSGGHYEQYF
TRBV3-1/TRBV3-2	14	TRBJ1-2	TRBD1	NA	TGTGCCAGCAAAAGGGGACAGGGGACCTATGGCTACACCTTC	CASKRGQGTYGYTF
TRBV5-6	12	TRBJ1-2	NA	NA	TGTGCCAGCAGCTGGGCCCTAAATGGCTACACCTTC	CASSWALNGYTF
TRBV3-1/TRBV3-2	14	TRBJ1-1	TRBD1	NA	TGTGCCAGCAGCCAGAGTACAGGGGGTACTGAAGCTTTCTTT	CASSQSTGGTEAFF
TRBV3-1/TRBV3-2	16	TRBJ2-5	NA	NA	TGTGCCAGCAGCCACGAGGGCAGAGCGCCCGGAGAGACCCAGTACTTC	CASSHEGRAPGETQYF
TRBV7-2	19	TRBJ2-3	TRBD1	NA	TGTGCCAGCAGCTTAAGTCCCCGACGAGACAGGGGCTTCACAGATACGCAGTATTTT	CASSLSPRRDRGFTDTQYF
TRBV27	14	TRBJ2-5	TRBD2	NA	TGTGCCACCACCCATCCTAGCGGGGGGGAGACCCAGTACTTC	CATTHPSGGETQYF
TRBV23-1	19	TRBJ1-6	NA	NA	TGCGCCAGCAGTTCCCTAACTATCAGGGGATACTCCTATAATTCACCCCTCCACTTT	CASSSLTIRGYSYNSPLHF
TRBV9	13	TRBJ1-2	NA	NA	TGTGCCAGCAGCGGACAGGTATGGGGAAGCTACACCTTC	CASSGQVWGSYTF
TRBV3-1/TRBV3-2	14	TRBJ2-1	NA	NA	TGTGCCAGCAGCCCCTTGAGCTCCTACAATGAGCAGTTCTTC	CASSPLSSYNEQFF
TRBV7-2	17	TRBJ1-6	TRBD1	NA	TGTGCCAGCAGCTTAGCGCGGGGGACAGGGGCGAAAGGGGGCCTCCACTTT	CASSLARGTGAKGGLHF
TRBV7-9	17	TRBJ1-4	NA	once	TGTGCCAGCAGCCCCACAAAGCCGACAGCCGTAGGGGAAAAACTGTTTTTT	CASSPTKPTAVGEKLFF
TRBV11-2	13	TRBJ1-1	NA	few	TGTGCCAGCAGCTCCCAGAGGGACACTGAAGCTTTCTTT	CASSSQRDTEAFF
TRBV30	15	TRBJ1-3	NA	once	TGTGCCTGGAGTGGAGGATCCAGCTCTGGAAACACCATATATTTT	CAWSGGSSSGNTIYF
TRBV9	15	TRBJ1-2	NA	NA	TGTGCCAGCCATCCTGGGGGGGGAACGTACTATGGCTACACCTTC	CASHPGGGTYYGYTF
TRBV4-1	15	TRBJ2-3	NA	NA	TGCGCCAGCAGCCAAGAGGCGGGGCTCACAGATACGCAGTATTTT	CASSQEAGLTDTQYF
TRBV2	16	TRBJ2-3	TRBD2	NA	TGTGCCAGCAGTAGAATAACGTTGGGGAGGGCGGATACGCAGTATTTT	CASSRITLGRADTQYF
TRBV5-1	15	TRBJ1-1	TRBD1	NA	TGCGCCAGCAGCGTTGACAGGGGCCTAAACACTGAAGCTTTCTTT	CASSVDRGLNTEAFF
TRBV30	12	TRBJ1-1	NA	NA	TGTGCCTGGAGTGTATTCGGCACTGAAGCTTTCTTT	CAWSVFGTEAFF
TRBV5-3	15	TRBJ1-5	NA	NA	TGTGCCAGAAGTTTGGTTGGTGCGCCTCATCAGCCCCAGCATTTT	CARSLVGAPHQPQHF
TRBV30	14	TRBJ1-2	NA	NA	TGTGCCTGGAGGCGCGGGACCAGCGTGGATGGCTACACCTTC	CAWRRGTSVDGYTF
TRBV18	16	TRBJ2-1	TRBD2	few	TGTGCCAGCCACTTTCAGGGGACTAGCTCCTACAATGAGCAGTTCTTC	CASHFQGTSSYNEQFF